The 15 T cell receptor beta chains below come from one sample, sequenced in a study of cytomegalovirus exposure and HLA in healthy donors. The PCR contained 60 Vbeta and 13 Jbeta primers. The protocol was immunoSEQ multiplex PCR, while the TCRdb copy is restricted to in-frame clones and leaves out a portion. The sample includes around 33,000 clones, roughly 44% of them seen just once. The sample taken for sequencing was PBMCs. The receptors were gathered from a woman in her fifties or sixties in good health and CMV-seronegative.

In its sample, this clone was seen a few times. V and J are TRBV5-1 and TRBJ1-2; TRBD1 agrees at 7 bases. Germline CDR1 and CDR2: SGHRS and YFSETQ. The CDR3 totals 18 residues. Unmatched junction bases numbered 11, after V lost 0 bases and J lost 0 bases. CDR3 in DNA: TGCGCCAGCAGCTTGGTACCGGGACAGACCTTAGCTAACTATGGCTACACCTTC. Translation gives CASSLVPGQTLANYGYTF.

V and J are TRBV27 and TRBJ1-2, with 7 positions matching TRBD1. The CDR3 spans 16 residues. Trimming at V came to 5 bases and at J to 1 base, leaving 10 bases not matched to a gene. CDR1 and CDR2 from the germline V gene are MNHEY and SMNVEV (reference sequence). The CDR3 sequence is CASSPDRALFNYGYTF. The CDR3 coding sequence is TGTGCCAGCAGTCCCGACAGGGCCCTTTTTAACTATGGCTACACCTTC.

CDR3 protein: CASSVDEVQTQYF. Written as DNA, the CDR3 is TGTGCCAGCAGCGTGGATGAGGTCCAGACCCAGTACTTC. This chain links TRBV5-4 with TRBJ2-5, with unresolved D. From germline, CDR1 is SGHNT and CDR2 YYREEE (reference sequence). V shed 4 bases and J shed 6 bases, with 13 bases lying between them. The CDR3 has 13 residues.

There are a few counts of this clone. The V call is TRBV6-5, the J call TRBJ1-3; 7 nucleotides agree with TRBD1. V trimming: 6 bases; J trimming: 0 bases; junction bases outside the gene matches: 5. CDR1 is MNHEY and CDR2 is SVGAGI in the germline V gene. There are 15 residues in the CDR3. The CDR3 is CASRPQGNSGNTIYF. The CDR3 DNA is TGTGCCAGCAGACCACAGGGGAACTCTGGAAACACCATATATTTT.

A few counts support this clone. CDR3 DNA sequence: TGTGCCAGCAGTCCCTTATCCTCAGGGGAAGACTATGGCTACACCTTC. The encoded protein is CASSPLSSGEDYGYTF. The V call is TRBV27, the J call TRBJ1-2, with D perhaps TRBD1 (6 bases). The CDR3 spans 16 residues. The V and J ends lost 5 bases and 3 bases respectively, with 19 bases between them. Per the germline V gene, CDR1 is MNHEY and CDR2 is SMNVEV (reference sequence).

The CDR3 reads CASSLVLSYGYTF. CDR3 sequence (DNA): TGTGCCAGCAGCTTAGTGTTGAGCTATGGCTACACCTTC. V gene TRBV7-9 combines with J gene TRBJ1-2; D gene uncertain. This CDR3 has 13 residues. V was shortened by 1 base and J by 4 bases, with 7 bases between the two germline ends. Germline assignment: CDR1 SEHNR and CDR2 FQNEAQ (reference sequence).

This clone has only a few counts. The rearrangement joins TRBV27 to TRBJ2-2, with 9 bases matching TRBD1. This CDR3 region has 16 residues. Germline CDR1 MNHEY, CDR2 SMNVEV (reference sequence). The V and J ends lost 5 bases and 6 bases, in that order; junction bases with no gene match: 10. The CDR3 is CASSLPGTGRAGELFF. The CDR3 DNA is TGTGCCAGCAGTCTTCCGGGGACAGGGAGGGCCGGGGAGCTGTTTTTT.

J is TRBJ1-6 and V is TRBV19, with D unclear. V dropped 6 bases and J dropped 10 bases, with 19 bases sitting between them. CDR1 and CDR2 (germline): LNHDA, SQIVND (reference sequence). This CDR3 contains 15 residues. CDR3 sequence: CASRTVVRGESPLHF. CDR3 bases: TGTGCCAGTAGAACGGTGGTCCGCGGGGAATCACCCCTCCACTTT.

This clone was seen a handful of times. The CDR3 coding sequence is TGTGCCTGGGGGGGATGGACAGGGGAGACCGGGGAGCTGTTTTTT. Translation gives CAWGGWTGETGELFF. The chain carries TRBV30 and TRBJ2-2; 9 positions match TRBD1. Losses at the gene ends were 5 bases for V and 5 bases for J; bases not matched to a gene: 9. The germline gives CDR1 GTSNPN, CDR2 SVGIG (reference sequence). The CDR3 has 15 amino acids.

Here the CDR3 reads CSVETSGEADTQYF. In DNA, the CDR3 is TGCAGCGTTGAGACTAGCGGGGAGGCAGATACGCAGTATTTT. The chain has TRBV29-1 and TRBJ2-3, with 11 bases matching TRBD2. CDR1 and CDR2 (germline): SQVTM, ANQGSEA. Trimming cost V 3 bases and J 4 bases; bases outside gene matches: 3. CDR3 length: 14 residues.

This clone has more than one count but fewer than ten. The chain combines TRBV6-4 with TRBJ2-1; 13 nucleotides line up with TRBD2. This CDR3 has 16 amino acids. J gave up 8 bases and V 2 bases, and 6 bases lay outside the gene matches. CDR1 MRHNA and CDR2 SNTAGT come from the germline V gene. The CDR3 bases are TGTGCCAGCAGTGACACTAGCGGGGGGGCGCACGATGAGCAGTTCTTC. Translation gives CASSDTSGGAHDEQFF.

The chain is built from TRBV27 and TRBJ1-1, with D uncertain. V dropped 4 bases and J dropped 0 bases, with 9 bases sitting between them. The CDR3 spans 14 residues. CDR1 and CDR2 (germline): MNHEY, SMNVEV (reference sequence). CDR3 sequence: CASSYSSMNTEAFF. The CDR3 nucleotides read TGTGCCAGCAGTTATTCCAGTATGAACACTGAAGCTTTCTTT.

This clone was seen a handful of times. The chain uses TRBV18 and TRBJ2-1, with 9 bases aligning to TRBD1. V lost 5 bases, J lost 0 bases, and 2 bases stayed unmatched. Germline lookup yields CDR1 KGHSH and CDR2 LQKENI. The length of the CDR3 is 15 residues. The CDR3: CASSGTGSSYNEQFF. The CDR3 bases are TGTGCCAGCTCAGGGACAGGGAGCTCCTACAATGAGCAGTTCTTC.

This clone was observed a handful of times. The V gene is TRBV7-3, the J gene TRBJ2-1; perhaps TRBD2 as D (5 bases). Between the trimmed V and J ends, which lost 0 bases and 10 bases, there was a span of 19 bases. The CDR3 is 16 amino acids. Germline-derived CDR1 and CDR2 are SGHTA and FQGTGA. The CDR3 loop reads CASSLTSRLALREQFF. The CDR3 nucleotides are TGTGCCAGCAGCTTAACGTCGCGCCTAGCACTTAGAGAGCAGTTCTTC.

This clone came up a few times. The CDR3 bases are TGTGCCAGCTCACCACTACAGGGCCTCCCTCCAACTAATGAAAAACTGTTTTTT. This codes for CASSPLQGLPPTNEKLFF. V usage is TRBV18 and J usage is TRBJ1-4; D might be TRBD1 (6 bases). This CDR3 comprises 18 residues. Trimming removed 1 base from V and 0 bases from J, with 15 bases in between. The V gene's germline CDR1 is KGHSH and CDR2 LQKENI.